This TCR beta chain was recorded in a study of CD8+ T cells in alopecia areata. The wider study: Tofacitinib ran for 6 to 18 months before 6 months off drug.

Germline CDR1 reads GTSNPN; CDR2 reads SVGIG (reference sequence). The V and J ends lost 5 bases and 2 bases respectively, with 10 bases between them. This CDR3 has 12 amino acids. cDNA prepared by RNA extraction and subsequent reverse transcription served as the template for sequencing. Only in-frame clones appear in the TCRdb table, and some are missing; sequencing was by immunoSEQ multiplex PCR. Of roughly 150,000 clones listed, around 55% are singletons. The starting material was CD8+ T cells sorted from blood, obtained at week 0. The chain employs TRBV30 and TRBJ2-7; D is unclear. This clonotype was obtained from a human donor with alopecia areata. Written as DNA, the CDR3 is TGTGCCTGGGGGTCAAGAGCCTACGAGCAGTACTTC. This sequence encodes CAWGSRAYEQYF. The whole variable domain, remainder taken from reference TRBV30 and TRBJ2-7, is SQTIHQWPATLVQPVGSPLSLECTVEGTSNPNLYWYRQAAGRGLQLLFYSVGIGQISSEVPQNLSASRPQDRQFILSSKKLLLSDSGFYLCAWGSRAYEQYFGPGTRLTVT.